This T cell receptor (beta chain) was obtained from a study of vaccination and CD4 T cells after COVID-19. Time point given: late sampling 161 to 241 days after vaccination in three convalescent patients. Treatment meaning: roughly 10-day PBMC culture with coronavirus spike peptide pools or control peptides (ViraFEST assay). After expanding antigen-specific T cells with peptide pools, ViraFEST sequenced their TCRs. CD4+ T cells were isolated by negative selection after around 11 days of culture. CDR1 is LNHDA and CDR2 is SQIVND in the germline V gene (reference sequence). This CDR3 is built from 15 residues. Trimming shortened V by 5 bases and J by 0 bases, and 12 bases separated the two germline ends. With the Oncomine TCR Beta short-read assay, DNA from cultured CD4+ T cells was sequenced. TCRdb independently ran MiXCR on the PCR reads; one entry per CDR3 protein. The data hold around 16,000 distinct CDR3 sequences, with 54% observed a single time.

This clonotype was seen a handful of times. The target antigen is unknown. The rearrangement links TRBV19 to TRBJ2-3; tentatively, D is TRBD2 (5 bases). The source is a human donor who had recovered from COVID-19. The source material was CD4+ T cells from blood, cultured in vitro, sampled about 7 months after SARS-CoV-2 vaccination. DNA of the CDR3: TGTGCCAGTAGTGGCTGGGGAGCTAGCACAGATACGCAGTATTTT. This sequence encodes CASSGWGASTDTQYF.